This T cell receptor (beta chain) came from a study of blood T cell repertoires in COVID-19. For the study at large: The United States, Italy and Spain supplied acute and convalescent COVID-19 samples.

Original data processing: Quantification of nucleated cells was approximated via reference gene primer amplification. The method was immunoSEQ multiplex PCR; TCRdb's version includes in-frame clones alone and lacks a portion of them. V, J and clone size are those of that table, while D and trimming were read from the DNA. The sample yields about 100,000 clones, about 85% seen once. The V end lost 4 bases, the J end lost 9 bases, and 12 bases lay between the germline ends. This CDR3 comprises 12 residues. Germline CDR1 SGDLS, CDR2 YYNGEE. Sequenced material: peripheral blood. This receptor was obtained from a human donor in a cohort sampled during active COVID-19. The chain combines TRBV9 with TRBJ2-3; tentatively, D is TRBD2 (6 bases). The CDR3 DNA follows: TGTGCCAGCAGCCCGGGACTGGAAACGCAGTATTTT. It codes for CASSPGLETQYF.